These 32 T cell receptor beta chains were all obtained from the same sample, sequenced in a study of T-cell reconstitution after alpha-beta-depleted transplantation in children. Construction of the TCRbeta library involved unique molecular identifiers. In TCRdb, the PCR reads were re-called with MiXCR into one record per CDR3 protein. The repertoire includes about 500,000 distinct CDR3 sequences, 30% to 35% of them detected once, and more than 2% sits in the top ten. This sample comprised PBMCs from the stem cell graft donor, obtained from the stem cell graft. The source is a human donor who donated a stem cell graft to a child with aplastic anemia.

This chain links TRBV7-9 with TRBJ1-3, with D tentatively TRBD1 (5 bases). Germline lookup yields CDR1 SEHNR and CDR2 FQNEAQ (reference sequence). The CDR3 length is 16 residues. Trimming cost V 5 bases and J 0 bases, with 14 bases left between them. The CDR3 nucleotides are TGTGCCAGCAGCCCATCCCCGGGGGGCTCTGGAAACACCATATATTTT. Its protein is CASSPSPGGSGNTIYF.

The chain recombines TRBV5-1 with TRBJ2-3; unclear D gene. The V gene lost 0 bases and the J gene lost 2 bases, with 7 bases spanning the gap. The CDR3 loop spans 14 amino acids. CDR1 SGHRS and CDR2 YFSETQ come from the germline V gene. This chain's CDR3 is CASSLAQHTDTQYF. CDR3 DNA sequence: TGCGCCAGCAGCTTGGCACAGCACACAGATACGCAGTATTTT.

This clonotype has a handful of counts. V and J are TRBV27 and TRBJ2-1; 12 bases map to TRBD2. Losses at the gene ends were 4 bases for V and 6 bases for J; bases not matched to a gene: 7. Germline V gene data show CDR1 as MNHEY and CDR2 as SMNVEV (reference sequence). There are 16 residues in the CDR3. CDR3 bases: TGTGCCAGCAGTTCCCTAGCGGGAGGGCCGATCAATGAGCAGTTCTTC. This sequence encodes CASSSLAGGPINEQFF.

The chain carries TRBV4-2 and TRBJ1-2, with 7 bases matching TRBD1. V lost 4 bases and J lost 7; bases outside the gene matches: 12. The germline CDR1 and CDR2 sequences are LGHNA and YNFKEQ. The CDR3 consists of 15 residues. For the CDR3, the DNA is TGTGCCAGCAGCCTTACACAGGGGAGAAAAGGTGGCTACACCTTC. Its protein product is CASSLTQGRKGGYTF.

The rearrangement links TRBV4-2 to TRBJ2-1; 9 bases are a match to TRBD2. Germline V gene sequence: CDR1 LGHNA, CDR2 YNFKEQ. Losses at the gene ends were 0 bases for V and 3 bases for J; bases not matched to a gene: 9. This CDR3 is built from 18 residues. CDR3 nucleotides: TGTGCCAGCAGCCAAGATACCCCGCGGGAGGGCTACTACAATGAGCAGTTCTTC. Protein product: CASSQDTPREGYYNEQFF.

The CDR3 region is CASSTTGQNTEAFF. The CDR3 DNA is TGTGCCAGTAGTACAACAGGGCAGAACACTGAAGCTTTCTTT. J is TRBJ1-1 and V is TRBV19; D is possibly TRBD1 (6 bases). V lost 4 bases and J 1 base, leaving 10 bases between the germline ends. The CDR3 runs to 14 residues. Germline loops: CDR1 LNHDA, CDR2 SQIVND (reference sequence).

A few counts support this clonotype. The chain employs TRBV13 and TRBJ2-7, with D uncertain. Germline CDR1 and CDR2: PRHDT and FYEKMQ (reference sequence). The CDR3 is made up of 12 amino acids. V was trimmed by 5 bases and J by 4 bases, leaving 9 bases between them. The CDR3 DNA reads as TGTGCCAGCAGCGCGTACATGTACGAGCAGTACTTC. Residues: CASSAYMYEQYF.

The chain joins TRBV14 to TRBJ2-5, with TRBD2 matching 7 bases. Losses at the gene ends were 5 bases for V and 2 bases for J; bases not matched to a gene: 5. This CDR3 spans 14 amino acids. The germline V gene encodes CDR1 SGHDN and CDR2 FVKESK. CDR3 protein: CASSFREEQETQYF. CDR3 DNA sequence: TGTGCCAGCAGCTTCCGGGAGGAACAAGAGACCCAGTACTTC.

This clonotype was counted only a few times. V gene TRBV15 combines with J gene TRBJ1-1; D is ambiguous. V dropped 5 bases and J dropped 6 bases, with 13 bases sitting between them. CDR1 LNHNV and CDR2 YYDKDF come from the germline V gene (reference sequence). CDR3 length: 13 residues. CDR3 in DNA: TGTGCCACCAGCCCCTTGGGAAAGGCTGAAGCTTTCTTT. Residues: CATSPLGKAEAFF.

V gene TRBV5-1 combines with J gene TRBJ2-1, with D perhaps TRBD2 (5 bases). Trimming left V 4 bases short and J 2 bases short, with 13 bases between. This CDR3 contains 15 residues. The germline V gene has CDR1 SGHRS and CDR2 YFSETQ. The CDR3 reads CASSPRDPAYNEQFF. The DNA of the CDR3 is TGCGCCAGCAGCCCCCGGGATCCAGCCTACAATGAGCAGTTCTTC.

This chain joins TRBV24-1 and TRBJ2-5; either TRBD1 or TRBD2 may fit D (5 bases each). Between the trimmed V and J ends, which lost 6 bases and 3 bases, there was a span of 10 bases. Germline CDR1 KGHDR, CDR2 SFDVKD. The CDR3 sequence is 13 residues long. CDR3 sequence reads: CATSLGGEETQYF. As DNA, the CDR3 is TGTGCCACCAGTCTTGGGGGAGAAGAGACCCAGTACTTC.

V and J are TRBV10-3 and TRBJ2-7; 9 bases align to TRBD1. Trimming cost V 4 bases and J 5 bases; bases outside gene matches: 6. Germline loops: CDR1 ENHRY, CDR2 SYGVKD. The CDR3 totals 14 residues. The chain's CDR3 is CAISARTGDHEQYF. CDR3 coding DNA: TGTGCCATCAGTGCAAGGACAGGGGACCACGAGCAGTACTTC.

CDR3 sequence: CASSFANVLTF. Here the CDR3 DNA reads TGTGCCAGCAGTTTCGCCAACGTCCTGACTTTC. The chain joins TRBV12-3 or TRBV12-4 to TRBJ2-6; D is uncertain. V lost 3 bases, J lost 7 bases, and 1 base lay in between. CDR3 length: 11 residues.

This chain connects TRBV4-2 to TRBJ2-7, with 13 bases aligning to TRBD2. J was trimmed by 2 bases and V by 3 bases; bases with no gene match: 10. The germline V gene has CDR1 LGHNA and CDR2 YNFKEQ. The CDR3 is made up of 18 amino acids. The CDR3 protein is CASSQGPGLAGKTYEQYF. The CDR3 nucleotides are TGTGCCAGCAGCCAGGGACCGGGACTAGCGGGGAAAACCTACGAGCAGTACTTC.

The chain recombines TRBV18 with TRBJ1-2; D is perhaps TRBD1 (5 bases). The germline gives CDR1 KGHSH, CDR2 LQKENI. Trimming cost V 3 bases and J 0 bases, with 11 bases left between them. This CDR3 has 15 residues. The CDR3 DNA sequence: TGTGCCAGCTCACCGCCAACGGGGCCTAACTATGGCTACACCTTC. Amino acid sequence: CASSPPTGPNYGYTF.

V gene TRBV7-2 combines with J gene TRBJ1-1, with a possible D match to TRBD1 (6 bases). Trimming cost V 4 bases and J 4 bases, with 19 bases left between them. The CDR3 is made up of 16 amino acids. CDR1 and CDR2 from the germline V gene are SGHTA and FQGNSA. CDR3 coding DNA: TGTGCCAGCAGCTCCGCCTTACCAGGACAGAGCACTGAAGCTTTCTTT. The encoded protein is CASSSALPGQSTEAFF. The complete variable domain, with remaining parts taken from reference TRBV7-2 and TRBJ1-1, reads GAGVSQSPSNKVTEKGKDVELRCDPISGHTALYWYRQSLGQGLEFLIYFQGNSAPDKSGLPSDRFSAERTGGSVSTLTIQRTQQEDSAVYLCASSSALPGQSTEAFFGQGTRLTVV.

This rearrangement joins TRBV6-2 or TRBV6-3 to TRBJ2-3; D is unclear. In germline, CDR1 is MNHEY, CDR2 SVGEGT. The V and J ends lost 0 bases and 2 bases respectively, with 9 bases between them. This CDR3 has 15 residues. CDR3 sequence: CASSYSIVTTDTQYF. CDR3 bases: TGTGCCAGCAGTTACTCTATAGTTACCACAGATACGCAGTATTTT.

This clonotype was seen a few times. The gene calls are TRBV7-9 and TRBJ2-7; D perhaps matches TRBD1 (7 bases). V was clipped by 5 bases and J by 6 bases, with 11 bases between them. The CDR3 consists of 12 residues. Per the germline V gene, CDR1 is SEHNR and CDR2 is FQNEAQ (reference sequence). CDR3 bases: TGTGCCAGCAGCCCAGGGGGGCCCGAGCAGTACGTC. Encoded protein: CASSPGGPEQYV.

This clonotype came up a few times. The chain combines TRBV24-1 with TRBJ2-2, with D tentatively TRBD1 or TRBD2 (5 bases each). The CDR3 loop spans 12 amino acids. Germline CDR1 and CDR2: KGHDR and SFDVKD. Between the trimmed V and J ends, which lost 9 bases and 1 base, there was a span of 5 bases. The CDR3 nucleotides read TGTGCCACCGGGGGGAACACCGGGGAGCTGTTTTTT. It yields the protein CATGGNTGELFF.

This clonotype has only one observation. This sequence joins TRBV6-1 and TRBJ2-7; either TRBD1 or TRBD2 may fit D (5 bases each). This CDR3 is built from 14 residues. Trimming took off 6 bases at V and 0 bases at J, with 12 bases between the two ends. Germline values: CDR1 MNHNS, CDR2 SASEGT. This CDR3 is CASSPGASSYEQYF. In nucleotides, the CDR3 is TGTGCCAGCAGCCCCGGGGCCAGCTCCTACGAGCAGTACTTC.

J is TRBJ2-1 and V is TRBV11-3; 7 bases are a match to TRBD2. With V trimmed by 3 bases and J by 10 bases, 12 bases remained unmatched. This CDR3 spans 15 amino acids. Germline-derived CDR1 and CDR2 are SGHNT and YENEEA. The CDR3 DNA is TGTGCCAGCAGCTTTTCGGGAGGCGGCAATGGAGAGCAGTTCTTC. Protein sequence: CASSFSGGGNGEQFF.

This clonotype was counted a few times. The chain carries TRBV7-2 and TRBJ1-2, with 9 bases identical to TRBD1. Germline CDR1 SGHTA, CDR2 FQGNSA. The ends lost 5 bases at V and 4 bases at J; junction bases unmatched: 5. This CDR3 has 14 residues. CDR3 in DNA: TGTGCCAGCAGCCGCGGGACAGGGTTCTATGGCTACACCTTC. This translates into CASSRGTGFYGYTF.

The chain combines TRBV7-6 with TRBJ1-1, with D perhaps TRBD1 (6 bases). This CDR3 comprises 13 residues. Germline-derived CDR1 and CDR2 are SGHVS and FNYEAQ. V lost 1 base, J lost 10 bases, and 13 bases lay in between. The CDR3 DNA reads TGTGCCAGCAGCTTAGGGAGGGGGGACGGAGCTTTCTTT. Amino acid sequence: CASSLGRGDGAFF.

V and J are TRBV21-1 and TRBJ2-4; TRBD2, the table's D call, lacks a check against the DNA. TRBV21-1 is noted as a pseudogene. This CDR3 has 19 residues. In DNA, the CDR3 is TGTGCCAGCAGCACCAAGGGGGCTTTTTGCGGGAGGGCCAAAAACATTCAGTACTTC. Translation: CASSTKGAFCGRAKNIQYF.

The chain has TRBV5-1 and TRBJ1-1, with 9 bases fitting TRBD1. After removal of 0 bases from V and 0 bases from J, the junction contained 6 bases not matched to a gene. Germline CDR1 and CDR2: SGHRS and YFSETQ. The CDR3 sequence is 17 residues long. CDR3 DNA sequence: TGCGCCAGCAGCTTGGGGCGGGACAGGGACATGAACACTGAAGCTTTCTTT. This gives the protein CASSLGRDRDMNTEAFF.

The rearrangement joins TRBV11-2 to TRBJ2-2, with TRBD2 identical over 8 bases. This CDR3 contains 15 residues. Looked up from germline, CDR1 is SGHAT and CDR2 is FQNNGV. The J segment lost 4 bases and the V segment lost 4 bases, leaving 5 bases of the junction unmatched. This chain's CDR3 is CASSWRTSRTGELFF. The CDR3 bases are TGTGCCAGCAGCTGGCGGACTAGCCGCACCGGGGAGCTGTTTTTT.

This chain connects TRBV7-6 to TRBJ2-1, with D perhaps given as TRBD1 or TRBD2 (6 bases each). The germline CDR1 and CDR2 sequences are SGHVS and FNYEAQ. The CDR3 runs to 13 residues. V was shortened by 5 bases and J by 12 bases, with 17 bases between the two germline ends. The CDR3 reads CASSPTGAVGQFF. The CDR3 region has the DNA TGTGCCAGCAGCCCGACGGGGGCCGTGGGGCAGTTCTTC.

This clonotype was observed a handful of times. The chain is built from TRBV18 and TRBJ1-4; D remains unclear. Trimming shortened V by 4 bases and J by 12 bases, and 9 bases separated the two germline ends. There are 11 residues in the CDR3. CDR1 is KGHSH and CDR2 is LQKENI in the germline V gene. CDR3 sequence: CASSRVGELFF. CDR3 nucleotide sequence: TGTGCCAGCTCACGGGTCGGAGAACTGTTTTTT.

CDR3 nucleotides: TGTGCCACCGCCAGGACAGAAGAGACCCAGTACTTC. This gives the protein CATARTEETQYF. The rearrangement links TRBV6-6 to TRBJ2-5; TRBD1 might be the D (6 bases). The germline V gene has CDR1 MNHNY and CDR2 SVGAGI (reference sequence). This CDR3 comprises 12 residues. The V end was cut by 10 bases, the J end by 3 bases, with 12 bases between.

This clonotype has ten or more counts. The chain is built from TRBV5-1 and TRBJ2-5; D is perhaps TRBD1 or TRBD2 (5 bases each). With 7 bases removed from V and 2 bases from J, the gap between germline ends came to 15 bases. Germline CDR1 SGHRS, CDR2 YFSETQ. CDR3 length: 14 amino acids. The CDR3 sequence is CASGWGSEQETQYF. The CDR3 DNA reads TGCGCCAGCGGTTGGGGGTCGGAGCAAGAGACCCAGTACTTC.

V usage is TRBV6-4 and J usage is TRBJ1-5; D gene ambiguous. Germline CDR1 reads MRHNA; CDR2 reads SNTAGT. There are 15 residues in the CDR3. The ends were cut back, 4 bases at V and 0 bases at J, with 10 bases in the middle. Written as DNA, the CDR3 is TGTGCCAGCAGTGCAGAGGGAGATAGCAATCAGCCCCAGCATTTT. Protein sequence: CASSAEGDSNQPQHF.

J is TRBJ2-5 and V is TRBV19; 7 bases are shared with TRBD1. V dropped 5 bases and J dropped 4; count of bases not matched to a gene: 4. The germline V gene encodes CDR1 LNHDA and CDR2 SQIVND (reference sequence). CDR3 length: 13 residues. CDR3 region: CASSFGTAETQYF. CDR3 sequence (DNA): TGTGCCAGTAGTTTTGGGACAGCAGAGACCCAGTACTTC.